This is a list of T cell receptor beta chains from one sample in a study of CD8+CD57+ T cells in acquired aplastic anemia. One entry per CDR3 protein results from TCRdb running MiXCR on the reads. This table has some 200,000 distinct CDR3 sequences, 61% appearing once. The sample consisted of sorted CD4+, CD8+, or CD8+CD57+ T cells (not recorded which) from PBMCs. These receptors all stem from a human donor in good health. The CDR3 runs from the conserved cysteine through the conserved F or W. Each record gives: J gene, V gene, CDR3 protein.

J gene: TRBJ1-5
V gene: TRBV7-2
CDR3 protein: CASSYKGDSNQPQHF

J gene: TRBJ1-6
V gene: TRBV7-8
CDR3 protein: CASSFDSPLHF

J gene: TRBJ2-7
V gene: TRBV20-1
CDR3 protein: CSARDFTGAGGDSYEQYF

J gene: TRBJ1-1
V gene: TRBV24-1
CDR3 protein: CATVAPLRVAFF

J gene: TRBJ2-7
V gene: TRBV29-1
CDR3 protein: CSVEASGSPSYEQYF

J gene: TRBJ2-5
V gene: TRBV19
CDR3 protein: CASGEWETQYF

J gene: TRBJ2-3
V gene: TRBV10-3
CDR3 protein: CAISVGSGRTDTQYF

J gene: TRBJ1-5
V gene: TRBV7-3
CDR3 protein: CASSRRDTLISTKKSAQHF

J gene: TRBJ2-1
V gene: TRBV5-5
CDR3 protein: CASSWTGLFNEQFF

J gene: TRBJ1-2
V gene: TRBV6-5
CDR3 protein: CASSYGQAGGGYTF

J gene: TRBJ2-7
V gene: TRBV2
CDR3 protein: CASSEGFGGTRSEQYF

J gene: TRBJ2-3
V gene: TRBV6-4
CDR3 protein: CASSVSGGTDTQYF

J gene: TRBJ1-5
V gene: TRBV7-2
CDR3 protein: CASSLGPAASQPQHF

J gene: TRBJ2-7
V gene: TRBV2
CDR3 protein: CASRGRDSSYEQYF

J gene: TRBJ2-7
V gene: TRBV24-1
CDR3 protein: CATSSHRTGSNSYEQYF

J gene: TRBJ2-7
V gene: TRBV12-3/TRBV12-4
CDR3 protein: CASSLKVTYEQYF

J gene: TRBJ2-5
V gene: TRBV15
CDR3 protein: CATSRAGRGGQETQYF

J gene: TRBJ1-6
V gene: TRBV5-1
CDR3 protein: CASSLGQNNSPLHF

J gene: TRBJ2-7
V gene: TRBV7-9
CDR3 protein: CASSVTGGDAYEQYF

J gene: TRBJ2-1
V gene: TRBV7-2
CDR3 protein: CASITGFSFNEQFF

J gene: TRBJ2-3
V gene: TRBV27
CDR3 protein: CASSLSIAGPGTDTQYF

J gene: TRBJ2-7
V gene: TRBV12-5
CDR3 protein: CASGLTGNFGTFSSEQYF

J gene: TRBJ2-7
V gene: TRBV10-3
CDR3 protein: CAISEVKGGEIYEQYF

J gene: TRBJ2-7
V gene: TRBV6-5
CDR3 protein: CASSYSAGGDEQYF

J gene: TRBJ1-1
V gene: TRBV24-1
CDR3 protein: CATSDYQGARGAFF

J gene: TRBJ2-7
V gene: TRBV2
CDR3 protein: CASIKDRGPYEQYF

J gene: TRBJ2-5
V gene: TRBV9
CDR3 protein: CASSVAGAVSGQETQYF

J gene: TRBJ1-5
V gene: TRBV4-1
CDR3 protein: CASSQEPNQPQHF

J gene: TRBJ1-1
V gene: TRBV20-1
CDR3 protein: CSARPPDSRRARVAFF

J gene: TRBJ1-1
V gene: TRBV25-1
CDR3 protein: CASSEWTGETEAFF

J gene: TRBJ2-2
V gene: TRBV4-1
CDR3 protein: CASSQEPTRANTGELFF

J gene: TRBJ1-2
V gene: TRBV11-2
CDR3 protein: CASSLGHRGAVYGYTF

J gene: TRBJ1-1
V gene: TRBV5-6
CDR3 protein: CASSSTNRGEAFF

J gene: TRBJ2-1
V gene: TRBV7-6
CDR3 protein: CASSLAGTSGAPYNEQFF

J gene: TRBJ2-3
V gene: TRBV19
CDR3 protein: CASSERLAGQLDTQYF

J gene: TRBJ2-7
V gene: TRBV7-2
CDR3 protein: CASSLGPWEQYF

J gene: TRBJ2-6
V gene: TRBV29-1
CDR3 protein: CSVTRGDKNSGANVLTF

J gene: TRBJ2-7
V gene: TRBV7-8
CDR3 protein: CASSSPSQGSDEQYF

J gene: TRBJ1-4
V gene: TRBV20-1
CDR3 protein: CSVPLGGTNEKLFF

J gene: TRBJ2-3
V gene: TRBV5-1
CDR3 protein: CATRRGYTDTQYF

J gene: TRBJ2-7
V gene: TRBV20-1
CDR3 protein: CSARDFTSSYEQYF

J gene: TRBJ1-6
V gene: TRBV30
CDR3 protein: CAWSVTGSDVSPLHF

J gene: TRBJ2-2
V gene: TRBV5-1
CDR3 protein: CASGTANTGELFF

J gene: TRBJ2-5
V gene: TRBV14
CDR3 protein: CASSQSPGETQYF

J gene: TRBJ2-5
V gene: TRBV25-1
CDR3 protein: CASSEWLVGERETQYF

J gene: TRBJ2-7
V gene: TRBV20-1
CDR3 protein: CSAPGLATYEQYF

J gene: TRBJ2-7
V gene: TRBV4-1
CDR3 protein: CASSREDAESYEQYF

J gene: TRBJ2-1
V gene: TRBV9
CDR3 protein: CASSVGDEQFF

J gene: TRBJ2-7
V gene: TRBV20-1
CDR3 protein: CSARGPRVYEQYF

J gene: TRBJ1-2
V gene: TRBV25-1
CDR3 protein: CASSLGGDRGANYGYTF

J gene: TRBJ1-2
V gene: TRBV27
CDR3 protein: CASREQGLAYGYTF

J gene: TRBJ1-1
V gene: TRBV7-2
CDR3 protein: CASSLVNRNTEAFF

J gene: TRBJ1-1
V gene: TRBV29-1
CDR3 protein: CSVLTGVNTEASF

J gene: TRBJ1-1
V gene: TRBV24-1
CDR3 protein: CATSGPRGTEAFF

J gene: TRBJ2-1
V gene: TRBV20-1
CDR3 protein: CSASPGTMRYEQFF

J gene: TRBJ2-1
V gene: TRBV5-6
CDR3 protein: CASSFFEGSSYNEQFF